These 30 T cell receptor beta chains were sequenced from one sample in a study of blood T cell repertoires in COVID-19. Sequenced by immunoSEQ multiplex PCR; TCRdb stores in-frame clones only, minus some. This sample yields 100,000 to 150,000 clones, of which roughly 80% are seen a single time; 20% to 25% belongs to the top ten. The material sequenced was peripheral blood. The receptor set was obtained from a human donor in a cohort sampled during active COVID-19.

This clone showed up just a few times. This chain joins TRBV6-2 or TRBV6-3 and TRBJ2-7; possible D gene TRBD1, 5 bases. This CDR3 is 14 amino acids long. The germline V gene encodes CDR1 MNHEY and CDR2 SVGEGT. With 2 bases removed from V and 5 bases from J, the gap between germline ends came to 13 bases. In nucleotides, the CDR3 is TGTGCCAGCAGTTACGGGCAGGGTAAGGACGAGCAGTACTTC. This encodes CASSYGQGKDEQYF.

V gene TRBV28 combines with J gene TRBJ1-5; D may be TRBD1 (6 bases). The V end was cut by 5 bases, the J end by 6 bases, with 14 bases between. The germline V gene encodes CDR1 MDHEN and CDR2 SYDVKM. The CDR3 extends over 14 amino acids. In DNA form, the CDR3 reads TGTGCCAGCAGTGTACAGGGAAGGTCTCAGCCCCAGCATTTT. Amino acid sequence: CASSVQGRSQPQHF.

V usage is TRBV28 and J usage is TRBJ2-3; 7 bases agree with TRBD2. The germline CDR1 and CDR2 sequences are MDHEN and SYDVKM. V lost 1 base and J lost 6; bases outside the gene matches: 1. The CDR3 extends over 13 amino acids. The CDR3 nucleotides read TGTGCCAGCAGTTTATTGCGGGAGGATACGCAGTATTTT. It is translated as CASSLLREDTQYF.

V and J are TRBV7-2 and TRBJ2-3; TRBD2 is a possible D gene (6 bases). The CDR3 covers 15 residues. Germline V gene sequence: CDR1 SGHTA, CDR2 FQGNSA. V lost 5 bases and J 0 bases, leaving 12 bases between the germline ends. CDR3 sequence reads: CASSNPGLSTDTQYF. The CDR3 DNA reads TGTGCCAGCAGCAACCCGGGACTTAGCACAGATACGCAGTATTTT.

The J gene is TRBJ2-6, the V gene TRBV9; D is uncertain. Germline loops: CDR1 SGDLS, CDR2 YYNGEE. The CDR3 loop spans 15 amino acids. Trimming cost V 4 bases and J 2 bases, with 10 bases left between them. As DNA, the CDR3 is TGTGCCAGCAGCCCCTGGCCCCCTGGGGCCAACGTCCTGACTTTC. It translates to CASSPWPPGANVLTF.

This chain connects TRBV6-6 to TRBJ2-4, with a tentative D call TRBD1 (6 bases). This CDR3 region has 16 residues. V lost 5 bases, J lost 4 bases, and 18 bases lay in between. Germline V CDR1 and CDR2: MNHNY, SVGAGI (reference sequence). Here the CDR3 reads CASSPQGSVGKNIQYF. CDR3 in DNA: TGTGCCAGCAGTCCTCAGGGGAGCGTCGGGAAAAACATTCAGTACTTC.

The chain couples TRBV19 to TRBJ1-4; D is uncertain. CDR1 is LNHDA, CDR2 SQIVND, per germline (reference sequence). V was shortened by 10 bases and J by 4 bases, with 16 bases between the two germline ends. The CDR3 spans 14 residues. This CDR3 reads CATQADGRNEKLFF. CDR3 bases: TGTGCCACCCAAGCGGACGGTCGTAATGAAAAACTGTTTTTT.

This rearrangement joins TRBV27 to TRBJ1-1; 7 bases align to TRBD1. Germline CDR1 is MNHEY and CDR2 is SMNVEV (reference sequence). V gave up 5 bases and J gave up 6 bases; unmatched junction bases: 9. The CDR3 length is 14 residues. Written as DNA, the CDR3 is TGTGCCAGCAGTCTGGGACAGACCTACTCTGAAGCTTTCTTT. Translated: CASSLGQTYSEAFF.

CDR3 sequence: CASRPTGYEQYF. CDR3 nucleotides: TGTGCCAGCAGACCGACAGGCTACGAGCAGTACTTC. The J gene is TRBJ2-7, the V gene TRBV5-4, with a weak D call TRBD1 (6 bases). The CDR3 contains 12 residues. Trimming removed 5 bases at V and 3 bases at J, with 9 bases between. Germline loops: CDR1 SGHNT, CDR2 YYREEE (reference sequence).

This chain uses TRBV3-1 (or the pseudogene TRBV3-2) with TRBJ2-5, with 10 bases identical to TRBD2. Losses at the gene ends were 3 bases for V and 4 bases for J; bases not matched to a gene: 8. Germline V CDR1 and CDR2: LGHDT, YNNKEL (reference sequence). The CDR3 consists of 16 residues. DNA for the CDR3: TGTGCCAGCAGCCAGAGGACTAGCGGTAACCGAGAGACCCAGTACTTC. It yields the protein CASSQRTSGNRETQYF.

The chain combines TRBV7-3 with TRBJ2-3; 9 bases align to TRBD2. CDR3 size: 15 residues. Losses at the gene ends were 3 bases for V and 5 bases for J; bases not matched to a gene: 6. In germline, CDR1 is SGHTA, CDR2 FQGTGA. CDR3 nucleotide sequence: TGTGCCAGCAGCTTGCTGACTAGCGGTCGAGATACGCAGTATTTT. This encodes CASSLLTSGRDTQYF. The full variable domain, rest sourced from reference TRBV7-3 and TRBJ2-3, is GAGVSQTPSNKVTEKGKYVELRCDPISGHTALYWYRQSLGQGPEFLIYFQGTGAADDSGLPNDRFFAVRPEGSVSTLKIQRTERGDSAVYLCASSLLTSGRDTQYFGPGTRLTVL.

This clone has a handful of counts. The CDR3 region has the DNA TGTGCCAGCAGAAAGACAGGGAGTAGGAATTCACCCCTCCACTTT. It is translated as CASRKTGSRNSPLHF. The chain combines TRBV6-5 with TRBJ1-6; 7 nucleotides line up with TRBD1. Germline V lookup: CDR1 MNHEY, CDR2 SVGAGI. CDR3 length: 15 residues. Unmatched junction bases numbered 9, after V lost 6 bases and J lost 7 bases.

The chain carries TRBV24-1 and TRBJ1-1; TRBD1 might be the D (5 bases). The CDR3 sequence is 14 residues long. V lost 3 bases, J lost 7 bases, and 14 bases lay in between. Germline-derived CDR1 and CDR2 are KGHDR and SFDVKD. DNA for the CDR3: TGTGCCACCAGTGATGGAGGGGCTGTGAGTGAAGCTTTCTTT. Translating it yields CATSDGGAVSEAFF.

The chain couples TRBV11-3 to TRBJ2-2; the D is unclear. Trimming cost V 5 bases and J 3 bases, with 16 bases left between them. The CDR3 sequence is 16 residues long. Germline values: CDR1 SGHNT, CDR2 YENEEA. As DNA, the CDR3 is TGTGCCAGCAGCCCCTTTATGGGCTACGACACCGGGGAGCTGTTTTTT. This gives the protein CASSPFMGYDTGELFF. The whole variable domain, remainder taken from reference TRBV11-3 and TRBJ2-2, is EAGVVQSPRYKIIEKKQPVAFWCNPISGHNTLYWYLQNLGQGPELLIRYENEEAVDDSQLPKDRFSAERLKGVDSTLKIQPAELGDSAVYLCASSPFMGYDTGELFFGEGSRLTVL.

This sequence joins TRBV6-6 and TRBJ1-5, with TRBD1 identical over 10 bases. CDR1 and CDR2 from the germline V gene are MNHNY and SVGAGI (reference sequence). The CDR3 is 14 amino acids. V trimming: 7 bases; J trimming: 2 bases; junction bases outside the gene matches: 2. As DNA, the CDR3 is TGTGCCAGCATGGGACAGGGGCGCAATCAGCCCCAGCATTTT. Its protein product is CASMGQGRNQPQHF.

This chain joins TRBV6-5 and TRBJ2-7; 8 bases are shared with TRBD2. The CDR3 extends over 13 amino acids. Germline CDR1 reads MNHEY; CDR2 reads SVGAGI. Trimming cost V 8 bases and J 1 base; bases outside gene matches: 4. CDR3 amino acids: CASGGGRSYEQYF. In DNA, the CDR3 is TGTGCCAGCGGGGGCGGGAGGTCCTACGAGCAGTACTTC.

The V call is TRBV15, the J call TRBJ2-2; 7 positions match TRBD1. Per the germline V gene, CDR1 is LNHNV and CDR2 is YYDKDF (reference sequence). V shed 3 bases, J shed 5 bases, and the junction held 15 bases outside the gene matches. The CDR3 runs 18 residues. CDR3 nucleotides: TGTGCCACCAGCAGGGTAATACCGGGACAGTTACCGACCGGGGAGCTGTTTTTT. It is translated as CATSRVIPGQLPTGELFF.

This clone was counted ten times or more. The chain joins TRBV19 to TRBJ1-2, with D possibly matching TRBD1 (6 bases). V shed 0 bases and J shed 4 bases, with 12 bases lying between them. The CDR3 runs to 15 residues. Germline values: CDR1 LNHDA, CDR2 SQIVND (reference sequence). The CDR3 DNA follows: TGTGCCAGTAGTATAGATGCCAGGGGAATCTATGGCTACACCTTC. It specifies CASSIDARGIYGYTF.

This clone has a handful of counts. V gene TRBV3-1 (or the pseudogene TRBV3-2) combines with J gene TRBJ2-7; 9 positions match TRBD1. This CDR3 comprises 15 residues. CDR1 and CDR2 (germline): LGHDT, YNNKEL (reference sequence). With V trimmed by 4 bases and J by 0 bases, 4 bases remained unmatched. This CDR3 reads CASSPGTGYSYEQYF. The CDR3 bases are TGTGCCAGCAGCCCAGGGACAGGGTACTCCTACGAGCAGTACTTC.

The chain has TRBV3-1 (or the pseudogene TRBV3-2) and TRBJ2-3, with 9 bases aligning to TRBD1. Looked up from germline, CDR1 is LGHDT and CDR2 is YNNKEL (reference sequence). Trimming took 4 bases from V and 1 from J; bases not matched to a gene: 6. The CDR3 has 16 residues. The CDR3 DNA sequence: TGTGCCAGCAGCCTTACAGGGGGCTCCGGCACAGATACGCAGTATTTT. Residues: CASSLTGGSGTDTQYF.

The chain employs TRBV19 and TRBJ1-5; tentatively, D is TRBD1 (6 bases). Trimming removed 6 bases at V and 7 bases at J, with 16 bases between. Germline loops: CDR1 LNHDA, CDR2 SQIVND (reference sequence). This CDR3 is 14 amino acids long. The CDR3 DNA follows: TGTGCCAGTAGCGTGACAGGTCAGGGGCAGCCCCAGCATTTT. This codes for CASSVTGQGQPQHF.

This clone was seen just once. This CDR3 is CAIAPGDQPQHF. The CDR3 region has the DNA TGTGCCATCGCGCCAGGGGATCAGCCCCAGCATTTT. This chain joins TRBV10-3 and TRBJ1-5; the D gene is possibly TRBD1 (6 bases). V lost 8 bases to trimming and J lost 5 bases, with 10 bases between them. The germline V gene encodes CDR1 ENHRY and CDR2 SYGVKD. The CDR3 covers 12 residues.

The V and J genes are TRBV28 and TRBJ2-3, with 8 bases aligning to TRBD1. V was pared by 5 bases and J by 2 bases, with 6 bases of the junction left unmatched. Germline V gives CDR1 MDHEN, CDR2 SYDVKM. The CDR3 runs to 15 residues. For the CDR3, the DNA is TGTGCCAGCAGTGAGGGGACAGGCCACACAGATACGCAGTATTTT. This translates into CASSEGTGHTDTQYF. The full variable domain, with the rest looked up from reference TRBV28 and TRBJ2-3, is DVKVTQSSRYLVKRTGEKVFLECVQDMDHENMFWYRQDPGLGLRLIYFSYDVKMKEKGDIPEGYSVSREKKERFSLILESASTNQTSMYLCASSEGTGHTDTQYFGPGTRLTVL.

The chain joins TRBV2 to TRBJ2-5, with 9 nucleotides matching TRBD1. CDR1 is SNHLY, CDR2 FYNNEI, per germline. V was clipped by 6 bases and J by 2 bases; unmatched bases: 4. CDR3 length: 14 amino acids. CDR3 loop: CASRGQGGQETQYF. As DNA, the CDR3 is TGTGCCAGCAGGGGACAGGGAGGGCAAGAGACCCAGTACTTC.

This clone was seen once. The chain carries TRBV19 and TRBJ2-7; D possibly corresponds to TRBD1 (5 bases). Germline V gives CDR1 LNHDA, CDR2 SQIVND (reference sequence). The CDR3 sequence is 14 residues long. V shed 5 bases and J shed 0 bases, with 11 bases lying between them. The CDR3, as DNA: TGTGCCAGTAGTGCAGCAGGGTACTCCTACGAGCAGTACTTC. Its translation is CASSAAGYSYEQYF. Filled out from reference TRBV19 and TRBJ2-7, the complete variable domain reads DGGITQSPKYLFRKEGQNVTLSCEQNLNHDAMYWYRQDPGQGLRLIYYSQIVNDFQKGDIAEGYSVSREKKESFPLTVTSAQKNPTAFYLCASSAAGYSYEQYFGPGTRLTVT.

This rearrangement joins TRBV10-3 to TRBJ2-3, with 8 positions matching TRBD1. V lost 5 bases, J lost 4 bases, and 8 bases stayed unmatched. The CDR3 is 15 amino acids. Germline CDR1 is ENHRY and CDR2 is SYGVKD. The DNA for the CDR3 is TGTGCCATCAGTACTAGGACAGGGAAGGCAGATACGCAGTATTTT. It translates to CAISTRTGKADTQYF.

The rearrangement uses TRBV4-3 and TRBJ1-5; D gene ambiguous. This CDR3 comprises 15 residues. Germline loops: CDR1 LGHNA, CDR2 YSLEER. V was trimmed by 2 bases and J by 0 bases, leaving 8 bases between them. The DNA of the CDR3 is TGCGCCAGCAGCCAAACAGCAGATAGCAATCAGCCCCAGCATTTT. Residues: CASSQTADSNQPQHF.

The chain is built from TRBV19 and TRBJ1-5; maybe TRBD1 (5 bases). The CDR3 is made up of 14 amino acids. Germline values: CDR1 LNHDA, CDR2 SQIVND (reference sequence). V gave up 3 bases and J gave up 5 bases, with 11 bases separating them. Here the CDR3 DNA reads TGTGCCAGTAGTATCATCGGGACTTATCAGCCCCAGCATTTT. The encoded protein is CASSIIGTYQPQHF.

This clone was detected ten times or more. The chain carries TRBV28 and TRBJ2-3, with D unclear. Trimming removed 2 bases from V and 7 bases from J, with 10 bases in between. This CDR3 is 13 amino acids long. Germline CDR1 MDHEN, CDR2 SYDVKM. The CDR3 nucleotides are TGTGCCAGCAGTTTACGGTTCTCGAATACGCAGTATTTT. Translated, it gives CASSLRFSNTQYF.

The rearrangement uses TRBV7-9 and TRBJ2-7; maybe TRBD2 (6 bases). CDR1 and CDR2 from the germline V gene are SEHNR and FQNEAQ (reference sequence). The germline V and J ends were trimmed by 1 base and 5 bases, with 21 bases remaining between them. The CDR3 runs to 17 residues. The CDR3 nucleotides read TGTGCCAGCAGCTTAGGAGTATTGGCTAGCGAGGACCACGAGCAGTACTTC. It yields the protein CASSLGVLASEDHEQYF.